Presented here are 7 T cell receptor beta chains from one specimen sequenced in a study of cytotoxic CD8 clonotypes in ibrutinib-treated CLL. Repertoires were generated with immunoSEQ multiplex PCR, while TCRdb's copy carries only in-frame clones and drops some. This sample has some 100,000 clones, with under 70% found just once. The sample in question was PBMCs, obtained after 24 months of ibrutinib treatment. All receptors come from a human donor with chronic lymphocytic leukemia.

The rearrangement uses TRBV6-6 and TRBJ2-1; no clear D. V lost 6 bases to trimming and J lost 8 bases, with 8 bases between them. CDR1 and CDR2 from the germline V gene are MNHNY and SVGAGI (reference sequence). CDR3 size: 11 residues. The CDR3 is CASSPLDEQFF. DNA of the CDR3: TGTGCCAGCAGCCCCCTCGATGAGCAGTTCTTC.

This clone was observed a single time. The chain links TRBV30 to TRBJ2-2; D is perhaps TRBD1 or TRBD2 (5 bases each). CDR1 is GTSNPN and CDR2 is SVGIG in the germline V gene (reference sequence). The CDR3 contains 16 residues. Trimming shortened V by 1 base and J by 0 bases, and 12 bases separated the two germline ends. The CDR3 loop is CAWSAPGTPNTGELFF. The DNA for the CDR3 is TGTGCCTGGAGTGCCCCGGGGACCCCGAACACCGGGGAGCTGTTTTTT.

This chain uses TRBV5-1 with TRBJ2-3; D unclear. The CDR3 loop spans 15 amino acids. Germline V gives CDR1 SGHRS, CDR2 YFSETQ. V gave up 4 bases and J gave up 0 bases, with 12 bases separating them. In nucleotides, the CDR3 is TGCGCCAGCAGCGAAGGTTATTCTAGCACAGATACGCAGTATTTT. It is translated as CASSEGYSSTDTQYF. Looking up the rest from reference TRBV5-1 and TRBJ2-3 gives the full variable domain: KAGVTQTPRYLIKTRGQQVTLSCSPISGHRSVSWYQQTPGQGLQFLFEYFSETQRNKGNFPGRFSGRQFSNSRSEMNVSTLELGDSALYLCASSEGYSSTDTQYFGPGTRLTVL.

This clone was counted a few times. The genes are TRBV7-6 and TRBJ2-7; 10 bases are a match to TRBD1. CDR1 is SGHVS and CDR2 is FNYEAQ in the germline V gene. This CDR3 contains 16 residues. Trimming cost V 2 bases and J 7 bases; bases outside gene matches: 11. CDR3 protein: CASSLNPLTGGEEQYF. CDR3 sequence (DNA): TGTGCCAGCAGCTTAAACCCCCTGACAGGGGGCGAGGAGCAGTACTTC. The full variable domain, completed using reference TRBV7-6 and TRBJ2-7, is GAGVSQSPRYKVTKRGQDVALRCDPISGHVSLYWYRQALGQGPEFLTYFNYEAQQDKSGLPNDRFSAERPEGSISTLTIQRTEQRDSAMYRCASSLNPLTGGEEQYFGPGTRLTVT.

V usage is TRBV11-3 and J usage is TRBJ2-7, with unresolved D. There are 13 residues in the CDR3. V lost 0 bases to trimming and J lost 7 bases, with 10 bases between them. Germline V lookup: CDR1 SGHNT, CDR2 YENEEA. CDR3 in DNA: TGTGCCAGCAGCTTAGATCCTATGAGAGAGCAGTACTTC. Its protein product is CASSLDPMREQYF.

V gene TRBV18 combines with J gene TRBJ1-5, with D hard to call. The CDR3 totals 15 residues. The V end was cut by 6 bases, the J end by 3 bases, with 15 bases between. The germline gives CDR1 KGHSH, CDR2 LQKENI. The CDR3 coding sequence is TGTGCCAGCTCCCCAGGAGGAGGAGCCAATCAGCCCCAGCATTTT. Its protein product is CASSPGGGANQPQHF.

This chain joins TRBV29-1 and TRBJ2-7, with a tentative D call TRBD1 (8 bases). V gave up 6 bases and J gave up 1 base, with 22 bases separating them. The CDR3 is 16 amino acids. CDR1 is SQVTM and CDR2 is ANQGSEA in the germline V gene. The CDR3 spells CSVTHRGQGGSYEQYF. CDR3 nucleotide sequence: TGCAGCGTCACGCACAGAGGACAGGGAGGGTCCTACGAGCAGTACTTC.